These T cell receptor beta chains were read from a single sample in a study of neurological immune-mediated disorders. MiXCR was run by TCRdb on the 5' RACE reads, yielding one entry per CDR3 protein. Of roughly 4,000 distinct CDR3 sequences listed, 30% to 35% are singletons. Sequencing used CD8+ T cells from blood. Receptor source: a man aged 50-60 years with HTLV-1-associated myelopathy (HAM/TSP). Both conserved end residues are part of each CDR3. D genes are given only for firm matches. A clone size is listed for some rows: how often the clone was seen (once, few, many), or a class if it is expanded.

TRBV12-3/TRBV12-4	few	.	TRBJ2-7	TGTGCCAGCTCACCAGCAAGCTCCTACGAGCAGTACTTC	CASSPASSYEQYF
TRBV5-1	.	TRBD1	TRBJ1-1	TGCGCCAGCAGCGTTTCGACAGGGGGTAACACTGAAGCTTTCTTT	CASSVSTGGNTEAFF
TRBV12-3/TRBV12-4	once	.	TRBJ2-1	TGTGCCAGCAGCCCGGGCTCCTACAATGAGCAGTTCTTC	CASSPGSYNEQFF
TRBV9	large	TRBD1	TRBJ2-3	TGTGCCAGCAGCTCGAAACAGGGGTCTAGCACAGATACGCAGTATTTT	CASSSKQGSSTDTQYF
TRBV20-1	.	.	TRBJ2-1	TGCAGTGCAGAGGGGACGGGGATCTACAATGAGCAGTTCTTC	CSAEGTGIYNEQFF
TRBV29-1	many	.	TRBJ2-1	TGCAGCGTTGAGCCCAGATACAATGAGCAGTTCTTC	CSVEPRYNEQFF
TRBV12-3/TRBV12-4	.	.	TRBJ2-2	TGTGCCAGCAGTTTGGGAGAGGTGGAGCTGTTTTTT	CASSLGEVELFF
TRBV14	few	TRBD2	TRBJ2-7	TGTGCCAGCAGCCAAGATCCACTAGCGGGGCACTACGAGCAGTACTTC	CASSQDPLAGHYEQYF
TRBV27	many	.	TRBJ1-6	TGTGCCAGCGCCTCGGACAGTTCGTATTCACCCCTCCACTTT	CASASDSSYSPLHF
TRBV7-3	many	.	TRBJ1-1	TGTGCCAGCAGCACCGGACAGAACACTGAAGCTTTCTTT	CASSTGQNTEAFF
TRBV15	.	.	TRBJ2-5	TGTGCCACCAGCGACGGTGGGGAGACCCAGTACTTC	CATSDGGETQYF
TRBV6-4	many	.	TRBJ2-2	TGTGCCAGCAGTGAAAGGGAGAGCACCGGGGAGCTGTTTTTT	CASSERESTGELFF
TRBV27	many	.	TRBJ2-5	TGTGCCAGCAGTTTTGGGCAGGGGTCCACAGAGACCCAGTACTTC	CASSFGQGSTETQYF
TRBV3-1	many	.	TRBJ2-1	TGTGCCAGCAGCCCTGGGACTGCAGACTCCTACAATGAGCAGTTCTTC	CASSPGTADSYNEQFF
TRBV2	.	.	TRBJ2-1	TGTGCCAGCACGGGACTCGACACTTCCTACAATGAGCAGTTCTTC	CASTGLDTSYNEQFF